This entry concerns a single TCR beta chain. The antigen is not known. The sample originates from a study of T cell repertoires in ileal Crohn's disease. Findings and caveats of the study: Every patient over 26.8% clonality showed endoscopic recurrence. High-frequency clones were more common in sorted CD8 than CD4 cells.

Profiled with immunoSEQ multiplex PCR; TCRdb holds only in-frame clones, not every one. The sample consists of 2,400 or so clones, about four fifths of them appearing once. Trimming at V came to 6 bases and at J to 4 bases, leaving 9 bases not matched to a gene. The CDR3 is made up of 15 amino acids. CDR1 and CDR2 from the germline V gene are SEHNR and FQNEAQ (reference sequence). The rearrangement joins TRBV7-9 to TRBJ2-7; 10 bases match TRBD1. Sequenced: ileal tissue. The source of this sequence is an adult with Crohn's disease. CDR3 sequence (DNA): TGTGCCAGCAGTCTAGCCGGGACAGGGGTTTACGAGCAGTACTTC. Protein sequence: CASSLAGTGVYEQYF. The full variable domain, rest sourced from reference TRBV7-9 and TRBJ2-7, is DTGVSQNPRHKITKRGQNVTFRCDPISEHNRLYWYRQTLGQGPEFLTYFQNEAQLEKSRLLSDRFSAERPKGSFSTLEIQRTEQGDSAMYLCASSLAGTGVYEQYFGPGTRLTVT.